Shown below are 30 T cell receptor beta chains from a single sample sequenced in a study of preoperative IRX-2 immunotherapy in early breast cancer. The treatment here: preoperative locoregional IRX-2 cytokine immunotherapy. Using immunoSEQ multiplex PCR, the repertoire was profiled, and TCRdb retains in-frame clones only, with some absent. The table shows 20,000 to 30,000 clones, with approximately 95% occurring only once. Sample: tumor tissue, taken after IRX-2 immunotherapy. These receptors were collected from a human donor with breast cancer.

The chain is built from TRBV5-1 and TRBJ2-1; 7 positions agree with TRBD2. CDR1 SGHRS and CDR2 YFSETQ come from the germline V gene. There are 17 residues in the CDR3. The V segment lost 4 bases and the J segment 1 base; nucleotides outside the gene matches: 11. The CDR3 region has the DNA TGCGCCAGCAGCCCGGTGTGGGGCGGGGGTTCCTACAATGAGCAGTTCTTC. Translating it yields CASSPVWGGGSYNEQFF.

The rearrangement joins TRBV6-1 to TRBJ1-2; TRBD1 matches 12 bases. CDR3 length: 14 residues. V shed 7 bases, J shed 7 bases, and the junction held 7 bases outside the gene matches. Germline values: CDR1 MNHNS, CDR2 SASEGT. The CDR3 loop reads CASTPGQGAFGYTF. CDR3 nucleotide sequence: TGTGCCAGCACACCGGGACAGGGGGCGTTTGGCTACACCTTC.

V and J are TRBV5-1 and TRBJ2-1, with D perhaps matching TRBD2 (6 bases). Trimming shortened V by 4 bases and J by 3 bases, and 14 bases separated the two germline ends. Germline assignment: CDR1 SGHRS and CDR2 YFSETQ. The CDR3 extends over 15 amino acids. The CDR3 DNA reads TGCGCCAGCAGCCCAACTCCGGGGGTCTACAATGAGCAGTTCTTC. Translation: CASSPTPGVYNEQFF.

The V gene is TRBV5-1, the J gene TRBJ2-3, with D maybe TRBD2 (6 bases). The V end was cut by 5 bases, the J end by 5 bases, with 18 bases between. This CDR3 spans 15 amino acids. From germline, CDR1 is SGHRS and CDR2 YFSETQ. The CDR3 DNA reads TGCGCCAGCAGGGAGATTCCGGGAGAGGTAGATACGCAGTATTTT. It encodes CASREIPGEVDTQYF.

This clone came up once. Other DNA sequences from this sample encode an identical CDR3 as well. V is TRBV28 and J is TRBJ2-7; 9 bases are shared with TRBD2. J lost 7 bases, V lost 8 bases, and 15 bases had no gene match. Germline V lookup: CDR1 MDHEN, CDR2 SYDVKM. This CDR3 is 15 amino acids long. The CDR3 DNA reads TGTGCCAGCGCCTTAGCGGGAGTCACTAGGGATGAGCAGTACTTC. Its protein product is CASALAGVTRDEQYF. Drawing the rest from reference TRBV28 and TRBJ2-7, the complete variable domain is DVKVTQSSRYLVKRTGEKVFLECVQDMDHENMFWYRQDPGLGLRLIYFSYDVKMKEKGDIPEGYSVSREKKERFSLILESASTNQTSMYLCASALAGVTRDEQYFGPGTRLTVT.

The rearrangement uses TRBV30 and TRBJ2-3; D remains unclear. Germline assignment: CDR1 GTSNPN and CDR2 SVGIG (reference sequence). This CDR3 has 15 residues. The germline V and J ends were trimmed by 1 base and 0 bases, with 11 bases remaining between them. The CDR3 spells CAWSGQTTSTDTQYF. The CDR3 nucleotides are TGTGCCTGGAGTGGCCAAACGACTAGCACAGATACGCAGTATTTT.

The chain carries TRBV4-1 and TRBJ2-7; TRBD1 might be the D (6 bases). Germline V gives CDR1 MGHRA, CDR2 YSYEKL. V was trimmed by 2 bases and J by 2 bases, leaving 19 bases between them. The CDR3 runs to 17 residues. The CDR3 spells CASSQFAGQGFPYEQYF. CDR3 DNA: TGCGCCAGCAGCCAATTTGCTGGCCAGGGGTTCCCCTACGAGCAGTACTTC.

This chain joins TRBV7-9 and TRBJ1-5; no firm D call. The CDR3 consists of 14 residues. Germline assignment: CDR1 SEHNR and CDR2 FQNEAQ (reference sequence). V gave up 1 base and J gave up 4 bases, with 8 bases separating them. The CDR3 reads CASSLDSGNQPQHF. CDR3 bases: TGTGCCAGCAGCTTAGACAGTGGAAATCAGCCCCAGCATTTT.

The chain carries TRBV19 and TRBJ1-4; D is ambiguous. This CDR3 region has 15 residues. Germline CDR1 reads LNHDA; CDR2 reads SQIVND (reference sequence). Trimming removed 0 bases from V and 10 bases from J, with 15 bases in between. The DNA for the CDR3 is TGTGCCAGTAGTATAGATCGGGCCTTGGGCGGAAAACTGTTTTTT. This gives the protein CASSIDRALGGKLFF.

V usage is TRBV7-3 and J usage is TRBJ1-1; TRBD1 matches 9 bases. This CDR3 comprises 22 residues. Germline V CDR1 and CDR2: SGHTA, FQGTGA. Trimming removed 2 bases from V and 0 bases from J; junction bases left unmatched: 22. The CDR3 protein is CASSLWATGTGHQKFMNTEAFF. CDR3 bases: TGTGCCAGCAGCTTATGGGCCACCGGGACAGGGCATCAAAAATTCATGAACACTGAAGCTTTCTTT.

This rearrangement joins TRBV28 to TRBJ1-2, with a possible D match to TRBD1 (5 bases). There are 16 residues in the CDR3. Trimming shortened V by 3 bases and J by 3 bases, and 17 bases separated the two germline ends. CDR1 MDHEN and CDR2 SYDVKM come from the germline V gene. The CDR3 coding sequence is TGTGCCAGCAGTTTTGGTACCAGCGGGGCACACTATGGCTACACCTTC. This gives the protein CASSFGTSGAHYGYTF.

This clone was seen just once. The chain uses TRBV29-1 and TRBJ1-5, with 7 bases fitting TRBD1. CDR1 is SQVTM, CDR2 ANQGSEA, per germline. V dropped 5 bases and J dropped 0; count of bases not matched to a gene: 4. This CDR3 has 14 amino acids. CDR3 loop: CSVTRDSSNQPQHF. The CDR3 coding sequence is TGCAGCGTTACCCGGGACAGTAGCAATCAGCCCCAGCATTTT.

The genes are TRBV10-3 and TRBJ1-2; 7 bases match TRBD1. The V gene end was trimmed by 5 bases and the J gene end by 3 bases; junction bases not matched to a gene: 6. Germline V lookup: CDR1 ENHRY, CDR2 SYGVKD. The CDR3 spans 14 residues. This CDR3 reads CAISFSGTDYGYTF. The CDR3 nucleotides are TGTGCCATCAGTTTTTCTGGGACAGACTATGGCTACACCTTC.

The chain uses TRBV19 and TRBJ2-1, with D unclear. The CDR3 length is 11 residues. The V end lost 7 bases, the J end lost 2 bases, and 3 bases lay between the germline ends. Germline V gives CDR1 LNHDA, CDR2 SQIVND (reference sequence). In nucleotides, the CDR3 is TGTGCCAGTAATACCTACAATGAGCAGTTCTTC. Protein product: CASNTYNEQFF. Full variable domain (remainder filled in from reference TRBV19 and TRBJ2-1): DGGITQSPKYLFRKEGQNVTLSCEQNLNHDAMYWYRQDPGQGLRLIYYSQIVNDFQKGDIAEGYSVSREKKESFPLTVTSAQKNPTAFYLCASNTYNEQFFGPGTRLTVL.

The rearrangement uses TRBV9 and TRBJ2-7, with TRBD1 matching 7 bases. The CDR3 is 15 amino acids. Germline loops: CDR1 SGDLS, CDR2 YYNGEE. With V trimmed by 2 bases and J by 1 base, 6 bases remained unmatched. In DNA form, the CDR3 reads TGTGCCAGCAGCGTCACAGGACAGGCTTCCTACGAGCAGTACTTC. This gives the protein CASSVTGQASYEQYF.

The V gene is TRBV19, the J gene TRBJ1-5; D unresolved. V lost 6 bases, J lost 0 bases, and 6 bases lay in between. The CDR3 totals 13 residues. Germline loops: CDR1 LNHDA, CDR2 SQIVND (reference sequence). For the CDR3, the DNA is TGTGCCAGTAGGCTGTATAGCAATCAGCCCCAGCATTTT. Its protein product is CASRLYSNQPQHF.

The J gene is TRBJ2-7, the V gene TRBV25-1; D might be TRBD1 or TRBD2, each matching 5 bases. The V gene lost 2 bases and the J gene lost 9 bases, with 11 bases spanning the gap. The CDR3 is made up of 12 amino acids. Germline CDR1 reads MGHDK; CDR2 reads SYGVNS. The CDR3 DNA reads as TGTGCCAGCAGTGAACAGGGACCCCGGCAGTACTTC. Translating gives CASSEQGPRQYF.

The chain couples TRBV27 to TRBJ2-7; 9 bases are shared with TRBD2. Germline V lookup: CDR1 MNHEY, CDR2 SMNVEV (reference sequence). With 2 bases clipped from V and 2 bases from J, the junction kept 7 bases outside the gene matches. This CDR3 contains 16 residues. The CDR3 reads CASSLKTSGFTYEQYF. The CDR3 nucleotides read TGTGCCAGCAGTTTAAAGACTAGCGGATTCACCTACGAGCAGTACTTC.

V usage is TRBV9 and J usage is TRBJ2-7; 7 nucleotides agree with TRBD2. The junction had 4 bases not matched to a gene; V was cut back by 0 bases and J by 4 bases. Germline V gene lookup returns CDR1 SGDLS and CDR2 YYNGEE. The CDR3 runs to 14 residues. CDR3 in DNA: TGTGCCAGCAGCGTAGGGACTAGTACTTACGAGCAGTACTTC. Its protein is CASSVGTSTYEQYF. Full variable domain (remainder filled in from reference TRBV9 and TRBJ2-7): DSGVTQTPKHLITATGQRVTLRCSPRSGDLSVYWYQQSLDQGLQFLIQYYNGEERAKGNILERFSAQQFPDLHSELNLSSLELGDSALYFCASSVGTSTYEQYFGPGTRLTVT.

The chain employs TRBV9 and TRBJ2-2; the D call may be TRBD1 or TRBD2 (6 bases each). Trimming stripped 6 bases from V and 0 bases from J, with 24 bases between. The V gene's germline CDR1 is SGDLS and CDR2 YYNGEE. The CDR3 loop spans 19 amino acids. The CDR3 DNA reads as TGTGCCAGCACCCCCCGAGAGGGGGGCCCGTTCGCGAACACCGGGGAGCTGTTTTTT. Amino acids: CASTPREGGPFANTGELFF.

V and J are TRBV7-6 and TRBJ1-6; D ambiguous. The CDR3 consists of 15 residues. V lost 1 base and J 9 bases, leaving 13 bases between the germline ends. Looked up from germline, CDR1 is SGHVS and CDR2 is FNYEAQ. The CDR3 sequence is CASSLGVGLGSPLHF. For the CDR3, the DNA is TGTGCCAGCAGCTTAGGGGTGGGTTTGGGTTCACCCCTCCACTTT. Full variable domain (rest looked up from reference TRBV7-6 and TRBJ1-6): GAGVSQSPRYKVTKRGQDVALRCDPISGHVSLYWYRQALGQGPEFLTYFNYEAQQDKSGLPNDRFSAERPEGSISTLTIQRTEQRDSAMYRCASSLGVGLGSPLHFGNGTRLTVT.

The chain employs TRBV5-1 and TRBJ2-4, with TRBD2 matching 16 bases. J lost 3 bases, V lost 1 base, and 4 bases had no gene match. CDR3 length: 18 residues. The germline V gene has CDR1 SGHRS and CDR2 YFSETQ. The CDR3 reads CASSLPGLAGGVKNIQYF. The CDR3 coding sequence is TGCGCCAGCAGCTTGCCGGGACTAGCGGGAGGGGTCAAAAACATTCAGTACTTC.

As DNA, the CDR3 is TGTGCCAGTAGTACTAGCGGGGGAAGAGGATTGACCCAGTACTTC. It is translated as CASSTSGGRGLTQYF. The genes are TRBV19 and TRBJ2-5, with 10 bases aligning to TRBD2. Germline loops: CDR1 LNHDA, CDR2 SQIVND (reference sequence). Unmatched junction bases numbered 9, after V lost 4 bases and J lost 7 bases. CDR3 length: 15 amino acids.

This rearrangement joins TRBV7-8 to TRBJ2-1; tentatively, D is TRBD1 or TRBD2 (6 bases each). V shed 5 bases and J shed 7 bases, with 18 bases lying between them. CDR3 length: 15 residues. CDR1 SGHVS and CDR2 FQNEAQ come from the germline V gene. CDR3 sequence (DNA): TGTGCCAGCAGCCCTAGGGGGGCTTTGGGGAATGAGCAGTTCTTC. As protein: CASSPRGALGNEQFF.

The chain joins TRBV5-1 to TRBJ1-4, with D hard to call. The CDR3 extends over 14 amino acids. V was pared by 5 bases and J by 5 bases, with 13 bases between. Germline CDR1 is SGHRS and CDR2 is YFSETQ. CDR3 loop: CASRKGEGNEKLFF. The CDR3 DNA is TGCGCCAGCAGAAAGGGAGAAGGGAATGAAAAACTGTTTTTT. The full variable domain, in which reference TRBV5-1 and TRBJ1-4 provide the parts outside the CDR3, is KAGVTQTPRYLIKTRGQQVTLSCSPISGHRSVSWYQQTPGQGLQFLFEYFSETQRNKGNFPGRFSGRQFSNSRSEMNVSTLELGDSALYLCASRKGEGNEKLFFGSGTQLSVL.

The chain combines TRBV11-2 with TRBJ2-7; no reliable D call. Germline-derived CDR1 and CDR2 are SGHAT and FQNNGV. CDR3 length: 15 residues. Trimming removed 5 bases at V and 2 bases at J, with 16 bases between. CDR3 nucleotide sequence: TGTGCCAGCAGCGATACCGGCTGGAGAGCCTACGAGCAGTACTTC. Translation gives CASSDTGWRAYEQYF.

CDR3 sequence reads: CASSLSRDRGGFYGYTF. The CDR3 DNA follows: TGTGCCAGCAGTTTATCGAGGGACAGGGGTGGTTTTTATGGCTACACCTTC. V usage is TRBV27 and J usage is TRBJ1-2, with TRBD1 identical over 10 bases. Germline CDR1 MNHEY, CDR2 SMNVEV (reference sequence). CDR3 size: 17 residues. V trimming: 0 bases; J trimming: 5 bases; junction bases outside the gene matches: 9.

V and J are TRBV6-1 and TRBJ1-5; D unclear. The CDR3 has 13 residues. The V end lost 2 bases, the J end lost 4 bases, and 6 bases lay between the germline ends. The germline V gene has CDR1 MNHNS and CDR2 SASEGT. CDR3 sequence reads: CASSETPNQPQHF. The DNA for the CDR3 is TGTGCCAGCAGTGAAACCCCAAATCAGCCCCAGCATTTT.

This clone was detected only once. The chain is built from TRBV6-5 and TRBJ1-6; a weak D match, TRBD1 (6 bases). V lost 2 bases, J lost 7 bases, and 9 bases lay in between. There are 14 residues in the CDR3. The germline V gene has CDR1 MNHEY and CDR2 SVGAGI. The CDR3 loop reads CASSYRDTNSPLHF. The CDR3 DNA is TGTGCCAGCAGTTACAGGGACACGAATTCACCCCTCCACTTT.

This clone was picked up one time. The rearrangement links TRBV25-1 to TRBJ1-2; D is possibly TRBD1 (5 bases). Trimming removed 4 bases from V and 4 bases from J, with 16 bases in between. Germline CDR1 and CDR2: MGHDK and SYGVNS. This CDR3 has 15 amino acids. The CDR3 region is CASSGGDRVVYGYTF. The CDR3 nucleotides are TGTGCCAGCAGTGGCGGGGACCGAGTTGTCTATGGCTACACCTTC.